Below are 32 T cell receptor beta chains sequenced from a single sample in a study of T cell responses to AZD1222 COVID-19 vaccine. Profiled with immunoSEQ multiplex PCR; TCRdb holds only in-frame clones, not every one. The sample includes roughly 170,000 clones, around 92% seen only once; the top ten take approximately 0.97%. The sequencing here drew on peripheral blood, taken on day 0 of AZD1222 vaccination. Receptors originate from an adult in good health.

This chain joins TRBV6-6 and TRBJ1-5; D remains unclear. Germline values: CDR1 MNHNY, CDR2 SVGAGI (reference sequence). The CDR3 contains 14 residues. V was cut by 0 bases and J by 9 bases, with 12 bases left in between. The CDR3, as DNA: TGTGCCAGCAGTTACTCAGGGAGGTTACGGCCCCAGCATTTT. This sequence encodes CASSYSGRLRPQHF.

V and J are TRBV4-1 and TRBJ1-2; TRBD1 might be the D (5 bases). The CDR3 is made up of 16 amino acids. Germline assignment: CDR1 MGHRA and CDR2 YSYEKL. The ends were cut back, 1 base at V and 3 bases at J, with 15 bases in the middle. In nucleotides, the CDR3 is TGCGCCAGCAGCCAAGGAATCTCCAGAGGGGACTATGGCTACACCTTC. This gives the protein CASSQGISRGDYGYTF.

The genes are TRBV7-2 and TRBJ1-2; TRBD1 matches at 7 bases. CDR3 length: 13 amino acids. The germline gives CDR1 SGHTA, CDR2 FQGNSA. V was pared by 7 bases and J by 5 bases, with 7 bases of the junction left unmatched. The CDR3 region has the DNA TGTGCCAGCAAGGAGGGGGCGCAGTATGGCTACACCTTC. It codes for CASKEGAQYGYTF.

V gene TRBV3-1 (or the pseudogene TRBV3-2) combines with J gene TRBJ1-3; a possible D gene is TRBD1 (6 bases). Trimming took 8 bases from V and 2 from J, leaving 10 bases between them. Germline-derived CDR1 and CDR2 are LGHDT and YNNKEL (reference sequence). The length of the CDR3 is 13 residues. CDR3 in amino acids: CASRGAPGNTIYF. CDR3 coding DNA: TGTGCCAGCCGGGGGGCTCCTGGAAACACCATATATTTT.

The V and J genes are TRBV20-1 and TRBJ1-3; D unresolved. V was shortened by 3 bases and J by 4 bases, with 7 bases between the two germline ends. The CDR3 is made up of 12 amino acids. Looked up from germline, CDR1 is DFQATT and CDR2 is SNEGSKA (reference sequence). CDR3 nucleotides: TGCAGTGCTAGTACCGGAGGAAACACCATATATTTT. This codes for CSASTGGNTIYF.

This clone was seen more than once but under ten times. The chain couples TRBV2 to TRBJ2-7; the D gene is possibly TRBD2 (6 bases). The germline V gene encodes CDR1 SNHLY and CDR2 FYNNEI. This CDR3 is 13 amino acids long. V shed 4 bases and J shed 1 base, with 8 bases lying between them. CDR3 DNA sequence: TGTGCCAGCAGTGGGGGGGATTCCTACGAGCAGTACTTC. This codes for CASSGGDSYEQYF.

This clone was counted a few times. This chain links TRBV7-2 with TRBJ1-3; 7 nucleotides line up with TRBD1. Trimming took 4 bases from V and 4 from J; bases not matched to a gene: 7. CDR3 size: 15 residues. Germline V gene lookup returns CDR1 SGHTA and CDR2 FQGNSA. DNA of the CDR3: TGTGCCAGCAGCTACCAGACAGGGCTCGGAAACACCATATATTTT. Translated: CASSYQTGLGNTIYF. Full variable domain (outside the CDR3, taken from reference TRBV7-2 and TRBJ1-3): GAGVSQSPSNKVTEKGKDVELRCDPISGHTALYWYRQSLGQGLEFLIYFQGNSAPDKSGLPSDRFSAERTGGSVSTLTIQRTQQEDSAVYLCASSYQTGLGNTIYFGEGSWLTVV.

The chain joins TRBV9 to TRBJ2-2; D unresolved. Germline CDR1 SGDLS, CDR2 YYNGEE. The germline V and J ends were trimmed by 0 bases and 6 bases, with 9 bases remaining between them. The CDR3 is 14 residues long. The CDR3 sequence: CASSVGLGAGELFF. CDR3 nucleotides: TGTGCCAGCAGCGTAGGCCTCGGCGCCGGGGAGCTGTTTTTT.

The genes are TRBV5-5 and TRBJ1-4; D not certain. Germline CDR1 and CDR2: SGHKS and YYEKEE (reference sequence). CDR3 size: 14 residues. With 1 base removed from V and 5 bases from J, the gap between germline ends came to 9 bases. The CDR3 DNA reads TGTGCCAGCAGCTTGAGGGCCGGAAATGAAAAACTGTTTTTT. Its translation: CASSLRAGNEKLFF.

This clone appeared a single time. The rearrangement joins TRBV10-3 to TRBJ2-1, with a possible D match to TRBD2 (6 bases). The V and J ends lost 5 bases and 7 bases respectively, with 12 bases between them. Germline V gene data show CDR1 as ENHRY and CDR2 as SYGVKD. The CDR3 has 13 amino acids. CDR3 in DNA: TGTGCCATCAGTCATCCTAGCGCAAATGAGCAGTTCTTC. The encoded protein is CAISHPSANEQFF.

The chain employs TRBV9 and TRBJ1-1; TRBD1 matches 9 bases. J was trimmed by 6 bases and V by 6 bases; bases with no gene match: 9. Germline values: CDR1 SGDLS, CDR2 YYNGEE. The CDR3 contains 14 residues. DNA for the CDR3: TGTGCCAGCACCAGGGACAGGGCGTCGTCTGAAGCTTTCTTT. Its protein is CASTRDRASSEAFF. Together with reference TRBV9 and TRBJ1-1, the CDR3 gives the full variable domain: DSGVTQTPKHLITATGQRVTLRCSPRSGDLSVYWYQQSLDQGLQFLIQYYNGEERAKGNILERFSAQQFPDLHSELNLSSLELGDSALYFCASTRDRASSEAFFGQGTRLTVV.

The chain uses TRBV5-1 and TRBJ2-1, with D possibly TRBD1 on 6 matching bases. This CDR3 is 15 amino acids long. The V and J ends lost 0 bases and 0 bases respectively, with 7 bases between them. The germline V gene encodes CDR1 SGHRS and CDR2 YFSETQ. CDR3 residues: CASSLEGGSYNEQFF. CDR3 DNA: TGCGCCAGCAGCTTGGAAGGGGGCTCCTACAATGAGCAGTTCTTC.

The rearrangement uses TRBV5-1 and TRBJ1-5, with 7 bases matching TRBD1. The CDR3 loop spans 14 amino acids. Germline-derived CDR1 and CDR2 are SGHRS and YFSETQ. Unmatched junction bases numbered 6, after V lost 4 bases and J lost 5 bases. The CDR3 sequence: CASSAGTVDQPQHF. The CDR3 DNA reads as TGCGCCAGCAGCGCCGGGACAGTTGATCAGCCCCAGCATTTT.

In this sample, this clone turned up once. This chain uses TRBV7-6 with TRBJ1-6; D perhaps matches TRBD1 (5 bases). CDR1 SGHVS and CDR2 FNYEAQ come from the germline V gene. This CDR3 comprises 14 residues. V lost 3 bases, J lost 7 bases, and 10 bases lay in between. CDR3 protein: CASSFDSYNSPLHF. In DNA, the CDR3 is TGTGCCAGCAGCTTCGACAGTTACAATTCACCCCTCCACTTT.

Here the CDR3 DNA reads TGTGCCAGCAGCGGAGAAGGGACAGTGAACACTGAAGCTTTCTTT. Its protein is CASSGEGTVNTEAFF. This chain uses TRBV28 with TRBJ1-1; 7 bases match TRBD1. This CDR3 region has 15 residues. Germline assignment: CDR1 MDHEN and CDR2 SYDVKM. V shed 6 bases, J shed 0 bases, and the junction held 7 bases outside the gene matches.

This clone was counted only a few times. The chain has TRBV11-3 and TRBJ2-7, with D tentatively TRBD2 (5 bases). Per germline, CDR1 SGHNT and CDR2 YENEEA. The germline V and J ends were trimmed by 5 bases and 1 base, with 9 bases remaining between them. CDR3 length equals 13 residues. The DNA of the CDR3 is TGTGCCAGCAGCCCCCGGGAATCCTACGAGCAGTACTTC. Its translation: CASSPRESYEQYF.

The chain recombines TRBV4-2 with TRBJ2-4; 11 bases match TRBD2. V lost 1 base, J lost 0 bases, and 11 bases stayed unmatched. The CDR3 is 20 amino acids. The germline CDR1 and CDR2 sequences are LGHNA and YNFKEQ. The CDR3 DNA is TGTGCCAGCAGCCAAGTGAGGAGTCTAGCGGGGGGACTAGCCAAAAACATTCAGTACTTC. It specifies CASSQVRSLAGGLAKNIQYF.

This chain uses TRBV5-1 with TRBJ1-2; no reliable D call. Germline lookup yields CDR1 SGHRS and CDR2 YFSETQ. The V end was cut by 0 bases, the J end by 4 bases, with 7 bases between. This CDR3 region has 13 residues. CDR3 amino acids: CASSLAAAYGYTF. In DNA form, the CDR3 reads TGCGCCAGCAGCTTGGCCGCAGCCTATGGCTACACCTTC.

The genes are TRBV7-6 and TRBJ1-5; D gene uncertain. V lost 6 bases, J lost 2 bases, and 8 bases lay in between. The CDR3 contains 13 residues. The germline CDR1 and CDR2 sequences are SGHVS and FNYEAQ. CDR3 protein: CASRGDGNQPQHF. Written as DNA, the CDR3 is TGTGCCAGCAGGGGTGATGGCAATCAGCCCCAGCATTTT.

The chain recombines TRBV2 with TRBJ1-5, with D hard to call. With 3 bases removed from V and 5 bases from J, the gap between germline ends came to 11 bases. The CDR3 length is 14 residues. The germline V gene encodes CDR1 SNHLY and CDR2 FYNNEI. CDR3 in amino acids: CASSDKGADQPQHF. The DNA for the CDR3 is TGTGCCAGCAGTGATAAGGGTGCGGATCAGCCCCAGCATTTT.

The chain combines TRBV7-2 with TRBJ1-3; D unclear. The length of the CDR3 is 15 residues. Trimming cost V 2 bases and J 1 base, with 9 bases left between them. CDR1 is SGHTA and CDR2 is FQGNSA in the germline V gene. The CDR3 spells CASSLMPDSGNTIYF. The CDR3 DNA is TGTGCCAGCAGCTTAATGCCGGATTCTGGAAACACCATATATTTT.

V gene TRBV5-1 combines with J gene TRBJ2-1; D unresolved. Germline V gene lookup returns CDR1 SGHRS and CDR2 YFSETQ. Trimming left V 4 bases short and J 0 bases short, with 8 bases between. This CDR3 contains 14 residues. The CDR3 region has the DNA TGCGCCAGCAGCAGGATGAGCTCCTACAATGAGCAGTTCTTC. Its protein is CASSRMSSYNEQFF.

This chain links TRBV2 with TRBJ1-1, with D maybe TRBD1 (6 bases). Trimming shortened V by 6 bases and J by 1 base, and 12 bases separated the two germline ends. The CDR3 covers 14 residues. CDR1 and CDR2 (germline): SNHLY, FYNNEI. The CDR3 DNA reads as TGTGCCAGCAGCGCCCGACAGGAGAACACTGAAGCTTTCTTT. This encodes CASSARQENTEAFF.

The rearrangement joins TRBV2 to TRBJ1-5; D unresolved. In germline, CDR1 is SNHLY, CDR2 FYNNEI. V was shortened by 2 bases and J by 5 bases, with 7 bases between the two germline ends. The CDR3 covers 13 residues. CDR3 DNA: TGTGCCAGCAGTGAACTTACCTATCAGCCCCAGCATTTT. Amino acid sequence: CASSELTYQPQHF.

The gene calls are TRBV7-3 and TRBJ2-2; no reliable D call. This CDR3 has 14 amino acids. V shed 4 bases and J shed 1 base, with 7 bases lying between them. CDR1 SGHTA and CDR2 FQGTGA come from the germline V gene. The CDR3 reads CASSSYRNTGELFF. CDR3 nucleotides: TGTGCCAGCAGCTCCTACCGGAACACCGGGGAGCTGTTTTTT.

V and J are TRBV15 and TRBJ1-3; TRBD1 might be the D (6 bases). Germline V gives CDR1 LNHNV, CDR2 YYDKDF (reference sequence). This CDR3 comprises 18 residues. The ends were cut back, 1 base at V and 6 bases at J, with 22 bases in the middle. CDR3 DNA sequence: TGTGCCACCAGCAGAGGGGGGCGGACGCATCCTCGGGCAAACACCATATATTTT. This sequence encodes CATSRGGRTHPRANTIYF.

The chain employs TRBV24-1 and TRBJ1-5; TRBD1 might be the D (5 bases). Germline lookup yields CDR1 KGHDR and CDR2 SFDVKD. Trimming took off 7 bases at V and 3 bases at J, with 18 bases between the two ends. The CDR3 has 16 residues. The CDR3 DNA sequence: TGTGCCACCAGGGAGACAGCGGTTAATTACAATCAGCCCCAGCATTTT. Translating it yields CATRETAVNYNQPQHF.

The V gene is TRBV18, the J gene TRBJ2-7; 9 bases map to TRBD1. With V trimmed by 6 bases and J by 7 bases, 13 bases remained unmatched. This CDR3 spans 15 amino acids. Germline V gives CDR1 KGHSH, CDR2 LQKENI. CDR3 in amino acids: CASSAVSGQGREQYF. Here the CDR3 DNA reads TGTGCCAGCTCCGCAGTATCGGGACAGGGAAGAGAGCAGTACTTC.

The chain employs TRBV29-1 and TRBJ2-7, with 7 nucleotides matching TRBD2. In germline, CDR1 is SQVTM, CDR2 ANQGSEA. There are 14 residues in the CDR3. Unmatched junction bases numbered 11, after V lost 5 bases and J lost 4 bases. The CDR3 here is CSVRRAGREYEQYF. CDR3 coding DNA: TGCAGCGTTCGACGCGCAGGGAGGGAATACGAGCAGTACTTC.

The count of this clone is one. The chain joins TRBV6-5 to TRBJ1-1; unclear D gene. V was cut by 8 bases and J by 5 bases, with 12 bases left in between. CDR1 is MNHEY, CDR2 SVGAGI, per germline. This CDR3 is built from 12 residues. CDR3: CASFLGKTEAFF. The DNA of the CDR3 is TGTGCCAGCTTTCTTGGTAAAACTGAAGCTTTCTTT.

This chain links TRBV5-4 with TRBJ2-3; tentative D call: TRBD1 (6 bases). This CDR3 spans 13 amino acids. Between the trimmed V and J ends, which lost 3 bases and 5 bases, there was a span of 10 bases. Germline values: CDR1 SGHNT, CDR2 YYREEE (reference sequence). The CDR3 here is CASSWNREDTQYF. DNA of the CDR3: TGTGCCAGCAGCTGGAACAGGGAAGATACGCAGTATTTT.

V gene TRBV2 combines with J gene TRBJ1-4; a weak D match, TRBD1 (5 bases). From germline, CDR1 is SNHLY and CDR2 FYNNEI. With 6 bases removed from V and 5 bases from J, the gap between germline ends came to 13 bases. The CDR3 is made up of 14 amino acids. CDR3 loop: CASRGWAGNEKLFF. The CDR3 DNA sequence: TGTGCCAGCAGGGGCTGGGCAGGGAATGAAAAACTGTTTTTT.